Below, 32 T cell receptor beta chains from the same sample are listed, as sequenced in a study of shared clonotypes between healthy human individuals. Libraries were prepared by immunoSEQ multiplex PCR; TCRdb keeps only in-frame clonotypes and omits some of them. The sample has approximately 640,000 clones, less than 95% seen once. Material: memory CD8+ T cells from PBMCs. The subset here: CD45RO+ cells pooled with CCR7-negative TemRA cells. These receptors were taken from a man aged 18 to 35 in good health. Some clones in this sample may be carry-over from other donors' samples.

The rearrangement links TRBV7-9 to TRBJ2-5, with D maybe TRBD1 (6 bases). This CDR3 is built from 13 residues. The germline V gene has CDR1 SEHNR and CDR2 FQNEAQ (reference sequence). Trimming pared 5 bases from V and 4 bases from J, leaving 11 bases between. The CDR3, as DNA: TGTGCCAGCAGCGGGGGACAATCAGAGACCCAGTACTTC. Translated, it gives CASSGGQSETQYF.

The chain has TRBV2 and TRBJ2-7, with TRBD1 identical over 8 bases. Germline values: CDR1 SNHLY, CDR2 FYNNEI. The CDR3 consists of 13 residues. V lost 7 bases, J lost 0 bases, and 2 bases stayed unmatched. DNA for the CDR3: TGTGCCAGCACAGGGGGCTACTCCTACGAGCAGTACTTC. Residues: CASTGGYSYEQYF.

The chain couples TRBV13 to TRBJ2-3; 11 bases match TRBD2. This CDR3 is built from 15 residues. Germline loops: CDR1 PRHDT, CDR2 FYEKMQ (reference sequence). Trimming removed 5 bases from V and 3 bases from J; junction bases left unmatched: 4. The CDR3 is CASSLRLAGTDTQYF. For the CDR3, the DNA is TGTGCCAGCAGCCTCCGACTAGCGGGAACAGATACGCAGTATTTT.

J is TRBJ2-7 and V is TRBV4-1; D is possibly TRBD1 or TRBD2 (5 bases each). Germline V gives CDR1 MGHRA, CDR2 YSYEKL. Trimming removed 4 bases at V and 7 bases at J, with 14 bases between. CDR3 size: 13 residues. The CDR3 nucleotides read TGCGCCAGCAGCCCTTGGGACGCATATGAGCAGTACTTC. Translating it yields CASSPWDAYEQYF.

The chain combines TRBV4-3 with TRBJ2-2, with D tentatively TRBD1 (6 bases). Germline CDR1 is LGHNA and CDR2 is YSLEER. The CDR3 loop spans 18 amino acids. The V end lost 4 bases, the J end lost 4 bases, and 22 bases lay between the germline ends. The CDR3 reads CASSLTSLTGLRTGELFF. CDR3 in DNA: TGCGCCAGCAGCCTAACGTCATTAACAGGGCTGCGCACCGGGGAGCTGTTTTTT.

V usage is TRBV29-1 and J usage is TRBJ2-7; D might be TRBD1 (5 bases). V was trimmed by 7 bases and J by 6 bases, leaving 13 bases between them. The length of the CDR3 is 11 residues. Per the germline V gene, CDR1 is SQVTM and CDR2 is ANQGSEA. The CDR3 DNA follows: TGCAGCGCAGTCCAGGGTCTCGAGCAGTACTTC. Its protein is CSAVQGLEQYF.

The CDR3 region is CASRPPQDDKPDNEKLFF. The CDR3, as DNA: TGTGCCAGCAGACCACCCCAAGATGACAAGCCTGACAATGAAAAACTGTTTTTT. This sequence joins TRBV28 and TRBJ1-4; D not certain. Trimming left V 6 bases short and J 5 bases short, with 25 bases between. Per germline, CDR1 MDHEN and CDR2 SYDVKM. This CDR3 is built from 18 residues.

This clone has only one observation. This sequence joins TRBV10-2 and TRBJ2-7, with a tentative D call TRBD1 (5 bases). The germline V gene encodes CDR1 WSHSY and CDR2 SAAADI. Trimming removed 7 bases from V and 5 bases from J, with 15 bases in between. The length of the CDR3 is 13 residues. The CDR3 loop reads CASTPGRRHEQYF. The CDR3 coding sequence is TGCGCCAGCACACCAGGGCGCAGGCACGAGCAGTACTTC.

This chain connects TRBV30 to TRBJ1-6; D unresolved. Trimming left V 3 bases short and J 9 bases short, with 6 bases between. The CDR3 is 11 amino acids. Per the germline V gene, CDR1 is GTSNPN and CDR2 is SVGIG (reference sequence). CDR3 amino acids: CAWSSGSPLHF. The CDR3 nucleotides read TGTGCCTGGAGCAGCGGTTCACCCCTCCACTTT.

V gene TRBV7-9 combines with J gene TRBJ2-5; D possibly corresponds to TRBD2 (5 bases). Per the germline V gene, CDR1 is SEHNR and CDR2 is FQNEAQ (reference sequence). Trimming left V 8 bases short and J 4 bases short, with 11 bases between. The CDR3 extends over 12 amino acids. CDR3: CASSEVSETQYF. In DNA, the CDR3 is TGTGCCAGCTCGGAGGTCTCAGAGACCCAGTACTTC.

This clone occurred once. The chain employs TRBV25-1 and TRBJ2-1, with D perhaps matching TRBD1 or TRBD2 (6 bases each). The CDR3 contains 11 residues. Germline loops: CDR1 MGHDK, CDR2 SYGVNS. V gave up 6 bases and J gave up 9 bases, with 9 bases separating them. The CDR3 coding sequence is TGTGCCAGCAGGGGGGGCGTTGAGCAGTTCTTC. Translated: CASRGGVEQFF.

This sequence joins TRBV11-2 and TRBJ2-3; D perhaps matches TRBD1 (5 bases). The CDR3 loop spans 16 amino acids. Germline-derived CDR1 and CDR2 are SGHAT and FQNNGV. V gave up 2 bases and J gave up 2 bases, with 14 bases separating them. CDR3 nucleotide sequence: TGTGCCAGCAGCTTAATGACAGTGCGAGACACAGATACGCAGTATTTT. Its translation: CASSLMTVRDTDTQYF.

J is TRBJ2-5 and V is TRBV9; TRBD1 or TRBD2 may be the D gene (5 bases each). With 3 bases removed from V and 2 bases from J, the gap between germline ends came to 11 bases. The CDR3 is 14 amino acids. Germline CDR1 is SGDLS and CDR2 is YYNGEE. For the CDR3, the DNA is TGTGCCAGCAGCGGGGGACGGCCACAAGAGACCCAGTACTTC. This translates into CASSGGRPQETQYF.

The rearrangement uses TRBV27 and TRBJ2-7; TRBD1 aligns across 7 bases. Germline-derived CDR1 and CDR2 are MNHEY and SMNVEV (reference sequence). The CDR3 consists of 15 residues. Trimming cost V 4 bases and J 2 bases; bases outside gene matches: 8. This CDR3 reads CASSYIGTEAYEQYF. CDR3 in DNA: TGTGCCAGCAGTTATATCGGGACAGAGGCCTACGAGCAGTACTTC.

This chain uses TRBV7-3 with TRBJ2-1; 8 nucleotides agree with TRBD2. The germline gives CDR1 SGHTA, CDR2 FQGTGA. The trim removed 1 base at V and 10 bases at J, leaving 9 bases unmatched. This CDR3 has 15 residues. CDR3 nucleotides: TGTGCCAGCAGCTTAAACGGCGGGAGGTCGGGCGAGCAGTTCTTC. Translation gives CASSLNGGRSGEQFF. The full variable domain, its missing parts supplied by reference TRBV7-3 and TRBJ2-1, is GAGVSQTPSNKVTEKGKYVELRCDPISGHTALYWYRQSLGQGPEFLIYFQGTGAADDSGLPNDRFFAVRPEGSVSTLKIQRTERGDSAVYLCASSLNGGRSGEQFFGPGTRLTVL.

The chain is built from TRBV7-2 and TRBJ2-3, with D hard to call. Trimming took 5 bases from V and 6 from J, leaving 9 bases between them. CDR1 and CDR2 (germline): SGHTA, FQGNSA. The CDR3 is 12 amino acids. The CDR3 region is CASSRVLDTQYF. For the CDR3, the DNA is TGTGCCAGCAGCCGAGTGCTGGATACGCAGTATTTT.

This chain links TRBV28 with TRBJ1-1; no clear D gene. CDR1 and CDR2 (germline): MDHEN, SYDVKM. The V gene lost 5 bases and the J gene lost 0 bases, with 10 bases spanning the gap. This CDR3 contains 14 residues. CDR3 loop: CASSPEALNTEAFF. CDR3 DNA sequence: TGTGCCAGCAGTCCAGAGGCTCTGAACACTGAAGCTTTCTTT.

With respect to this clone: The identical CDR3 is also encoded by other nucleotide sequences in the sample. The chain is built from TRBV9 and TRBJ2-2; D not certain. V was clipped by 0 bases and J by 1 base, with 1 base between them. Germline CDR1 SGDLS, CDR2 YYNGEE. This CDR3 contains 13 residues. The CDR3 spells CASSVGNTGELFF. As DNA, the CDR3 is TGTGCCAGCAGCGTAGGGAACACCGGGGAGCTGTTTTTT.

The V and J genes are TRBV4-3 and TRBJ2-1; a possible D gene is TRBD2 (6 bases). The V end lost 0 bases, the J end lost 6 bases, and 24 bases lay between the germline ends. CDR1 LGHNA and CDR2 YSLEER come from the germline V gene. The length of the CDR3 is 19 residues. The CDR3 DNA sequence: TGCGCCAGCAGCCAAGATAATGTACCGGGAGCGGAAGGGAGCAATGAGCAGTTCTTC. Translation: CASSQDNVPGAEGSNEQFF.

The chain carries TRBV14 and TRBJ2-7; maybe TRBD1 (5 bases). The CDR3 is 14 residues long. Germline values: CDR1 SGHDN, CDR2 FVKESK. The V gene lost 0 bases and the J gene lost 6 bases, with 12 bases spanning the gap. CDR3 sequence (DNA): TGTGCCAGCAGCCAAGAGGGTATGGGGCTCGAGCAGTACTTC. Amino acids: CASSQEGMGLEQYF.

The genes are TRBV28 and TRBJ1-4, with D hard to call. The CDR3 loop spans 17 amino acids. Germline assignment: CDR1 MDHEN and CDR2 SYDVKM. With 1 base removed from V and 3 bases from J, the gap between germline ends came to 15 bases. The CDR3 sequence: CASSLSSGWASNEKLFF. In nucleotides, the CDR3 is TGTGCCAGCAGTTTATCATCGGGGTGGGCGTCTAATGAAAAACTGTTTTTT.

The rearrangement uses TRBV29-1 and TRBJ2-2; 13 bases map to TRBD2. The CDR3 contains 17 residues. Germline CDR1 and CDR2: SQVTM and ANQGSEA. Trimming removed 4 bases from V and 0 bases from J; junction bases left unmatched: 5. CDR3 loop: CSVVEGTSGTNTGELFF. CDR3 sequence (DNA): TGCAGCGTTGTGGAAGGGACTAGCGGGACGAACACCGGGGAGCTGTTTTTT.

The chain carries TRBV11-2 and TRBJ2-7, with 11 bases lining up with TRBD2. This CDR3 region has 15 residues. Trimming at V came to 5 bases and at J to 0 bases, leaving 3 bases not matched to a gene. The germline gives CDR1 SGHAT, CDR2 FQNNGV. Here the CDR3 DNA reads TGTGCCAGCAGCACGGGACTAGCGGCCTCCTACGAGCAGTACTTC. Translating gives CASSTGLAASYEQYF. The full variable domain, in which reference TRBV11-2 and TRBJ2-7 provide the parts outside the CDR3, is EAGVAQSPRYKIIEKRQSVAFWCNPISGHATLYWYQQILGQGPKLLIQFQNNGVVDDSQLPKDRFSAERLKGVDSTLKIQPAKLEDSAVYLCASSTGLAASYEQYFGPGTRLTVT.

The V and J genes are TRBV28 and TRBJ2-7, with a possible D match to TRBD1 (8 bases). The germline V and J ends were trimmed by 3 bases and 6 bases, with 12 bases remaining between them. Germline CDR1 MDHEN, CDR2 SYDVKM. The CDR3 is 13 residues long. The chain's CDR3 is CASSLHRGGEQYF. The DNA of the CDR3 is TGTGCCAGCAGTTTGCACAGGGGGGGCGAGCAGTACTTC.

As to this clone: Other nucleotide sequences in the sample specify the same CDR3. V gene TRBV9 combines with J gene TRBJ2-7; 7 bases agree with TRBD1. This CDR3 is 14 amino acids long. From germline, CDR1 is SGDLS and CDR2 YYNGEE. V was clipped by 0 bases and J by 2 bases; unmatched bases: 2. CDR3 bases: TGTGCCAGCAGCGTAGGGGACAGTACCTACGAGCAGTACTTC. Its protein is CASSVGDSTYEQYF. Complete variable domain (other parts from reference TRBV9 and TRBJ2-7): DSGVTQTPKHLITATGQRVTLRCSPRSGDLSVYWYQQSLDQGLQFLIQYYNGEERAKGNILERFSAQQFPDLHSELNLSSLELGDSALYFCASSVGDSTYEQYFGPGTRLTVT.

J is TRBJ1-4 and V is TRBV5-4; 8 bases match TRBD1. Germline CDR1 reads SGHNT; CDR2 reads YYREEE (reference sequence). V lost 4 bases and J lost 7; bases outside the gene matches: 9. The CDR3 sequence is 15 residues long. The DNA for the CDR3 is TGTGCCAGCAGCCTAACAGGGGGACCCTTTGAAAAACTGTTTTTT. Translation: CASSLTGGPFEKLFF.

This chain uses TRBV18 with TRBJ2-1, with a tentative D call TRBD1 (6 bases). Trimming took off 3 bases at V and 7 bases at J, with 16 bases between the two ends. Germline lookup yields CDR1 KGHSH and CDR2 LQKENI. CDR3 length: 15 amino acids. The CDR3 loop reads CASSPGTGSENEQFF. CDR3 DNA: TGTGCCAGCTCACCGGGAACAGGGTCAGAGAATGAGCAGTTCTTC.

This chain joins TRBV27 and TRBJ2-1; D is tentatively TRBD1 or TRBD2 (5 bases each). Germline assignment: CDR1 MNHEY and CDR2 SMNVEV (reference sequence). This CDR3 is 13 amino acids long. V lost 7 bases and J 8 bases, leaving 15 bases between the germline ends. CDR3 nucleotide sequence: TGTGCCAGCACCCCCCGGGGCCGCTATGAGCAGTTCTTC. This sequence encodes CASTPRGRYEQFF.

This clone was detected once. This chain connects TRBV25-1 to TRBJ2-3; D might be TRBD1 or TRBD2, each matching 5 bases. Trimming pared 4 bases from V and 1 base from J, leaving 9 bases between. Germline V gene lookup returns CDR1 MGHDK and CDR2 SYGVNS. CDR3 size: 14 residues. The CDR3 sequence: CASSGGVGTDTQYF. The CDR3 DNA is TGTGCCAGCAGTGGAGGGGTTGGCACAGATACGCAGTATTTT.

Comment on this clone: The same CDR3 is also encoded by other DNA sequences in this sample. J is TRBJ2-7 and V is TRBV27; D possibly corresponds to TRBD2 (5 bases). This CDR3 is built from 13 residues. Trimming cost V 6 bases and J 3 bases, with 12 bases left between them. Germline V lookup: CDR1 MNHEY, CDR2 SMNVEV (reference sequence). The CDR3 coding sequence is TGTGCCAGCAGGCGGGTTGGGAGCTACGAGCAGTACTTC. It is translated as CASRRVGSYEQYF.

This clone was recorded only once. The chain combines TRBV19 with TRBJ2-1, with D tentatively TRBD2 (6 bases). The CDR3 runs to 12 residues. The germline V gene has CDR1 LNHDA and CDR2 SQIVND (reference sequence). V was cut by 1 base and J by 10 bases, with 8 bases left in between. The CDR3 loop is CASSIGGREQFF. CDR3 in DNA: TGTGCCAGTAGTATAGGGGGGAGGGAGCAGTTCTTC.

The chain couples TRBV7-9 to TRBJ2-5; no reliable D call. Germline V lookup: CDR1 SEHNR, CDR2 FQNEAQ (reference sequence). The CDR3 loop spans 16 amino acids. V lost 5 bases and J lost 0, with 16 bases in between. The CDR3 DNA reads as TGTGCCAGCAGCACGGGCGCTTCTAGGGACCAAGAGACCCAGTACTTC. Translated, it gives CASSTGASRDQETQYF.